A single sample gave rise to the 14 T cell receptor beta chains below, sequenced in a study of CD8 T cells in ankylosing spondylitis. TCRdb reprocessed the 5' RACE reads with MiXCR, giving one entry per CDR3 protein. The sample yields under 250,000 distinct CDR3 sequences, just under 7.5% seen once. Study-level results: Made up of 7 to 9 highly homologous variants, a TCR beta motif appeared characteristic of ankylosing spondylitis blood.

The antigens for these receptors are not known. The sequenced sample was blood, either unsorted or a sorted T cell fraction (not recorded which). These receptors were collected from a male donor with ankylosing spondylitis.

There are many counts of this clonotype. J is TRBJ2-4 and V is TRBV6-2 or TRBV6-3; D gene uncertain. The V gene lost 1 base and the J gene lost 14 bases, with 15 bases spanning the gap. CDR1 is MNHEY and CDR2 is SVGEGT in the germline V gene. The CDR3 is 13 amino acids. CDR3 DNA: TGTGCCAGCAGTTACTGGGCAGGCGACTTTGAGTACTTC. It yields the protein CASSYWAGDFEYF.

On this clonotype: This could be a read error, since a much larger clone is one nucleotide away. CDR3 DNA: TGCGCCAGCAGCTCGGACGGGACAGCTAATGAAAAACTGTTTTTT. Residues: CASSSDGTANEKLFF. V and J are TRBV5-1 and TRBJ1-4; 7 nucleotides line up with TRBD1. With V trimmed by 3 bases and J by 3 bases, 5 bases remained unmatched. The CDR3 runs to 15 residues. Germline CDR1 and CDR2: SGHRS and YFSETQ.

This clonotype was seen many times. This sequence joins TRBV6-2 or TRBV6-3 and TRBJ2-7; weak D call: TRBD1 (5 bases). Trimming shortened V by 7 bases and J by 3 bases, and 7 bases separated the two germline ends. CDR1 MNHEY and CDR2 SVGEGT come from the germline V gene. The CDR3 covers 11 residues. The CDR3: CASTDSYEQYF. In DNA, the CDR3 is TGTGCCAGCACTGACAGCTACGAGCAGTACTTC.

In this sample, this clonotype turned up a few times. The chain uses TRBV24-1 and TRBJ1-5; D might be TRBD1 (5 bases). This CDR3 is 13 amino acids long. Germline CDR1 is KGHDR and CDR2 is SFDVKD. Trimming took off 3 bases at V and 9 bases at J, with 11 bases between the two ends. CDR3 sequence: CATSDQGPRPQHF. The CDR3 DNA sequence: TGTGCCACCAGTGATCAGGGCCCCAGGCCCCAGCATTTT.

The sample holds many counts of this clonotype. The chain has TRBV4-3 and TRBJ1-1; D not resolved. The CDR3 contains 15 residues. Germline V gives CDR1 LGHNA, CDR2 YSLEER. Trimming left V 2 bases short and J 7 bases short, with 17 bases between. CDR3 in DNA: TGCGCCAGCAGCCAAATTGAAGGGAGGATTGGTGAAGCTTTCTTT. As protein: CASSQIEGRIGEAFF.

There are many counts of this clonotype. The limits of the CDR3 on the DNA are not certain, so only TCRdb's listed CDR3 is given. The chain uses TRBV25-1 and TRBJ2-3; the table assigns TRBD2, which was not confirmed against the DNA. Germline CDR1 MGHDK, CDR2 SYGVNS. The CDR3 numbers 16 amino acids, ends counted. CDR3 amino acids: CASSTSALSFTDTQYF.

This clonotype was seen ten or more times. The chain combines TRBV6-5 with TRBJ1-2; no reliable D call. The CDR3 extends over 14 amino acids. V was cut by 2 bases and J by 1 base, with 8 bases left in between. Germline loops: CDR1 MNHEY, CDR2 SVGAGI. This CDR3 is CASSYGPVNYGYTF. The CDR3 bases are TGTGCCAGCAGTTACGGGCCAGTTAACTATGGCTACACCTTC.

This clonotype was detected many times. The chain joins TRBV4-2 to TRBJ2-5, with a tentative D call TRBD2 (6 bases). Trimming cost V 0 bases and J 1 base, with 15 bases left between them. The CDR3 has 17 residues. Germline values: CDR1 LGHNA, CDR2 YNFKEQ. As DNA, the CDR3 is TGTGCCAGCAGCCAAGATCTGGGGGAGGCCAGCCAAGAGACCCAGTACTTC. Amino acid sequence: CASSQDLGEASQETQYF.

The V call is TRBV7-8, the J call TRBJ2-1; D remains ambiguous. V gave up 0 bases and J gave up 10 bases, with 19 bases separating them. The CDR3 loop spans 16 amino acids. Germline V gene data show CDR1 as SGHVS and CDR2 as FQNEAQ. The CDR3 DNA reads as TGTGCCAGCAGCTTAGCGCTAATAGGCCGACCTCAAGAGCAGTTCTTC. Translation gives CASSLALIGRPQEQFF.

The chain combines TRBV4-2 with TRBJ2-7, with D tentatively TRBD1 (5 bases). V dropped 6 bases and J dropped 0 bases, with 15 bases sitting between them. Germline lookup yields CDR1 LGHNA and CDR2 YNFKEQ. The CDR3 totals 15 residues. CDR3 coding DNA: TGTGCCAGCAGTCTCCGAAGGGGAATCTCCTACGAGCAGTACTTC. The encoded protein is CASSLRRGISYEQYF.

A word on this clonotype: Just one base apart from a much larger clone, this may be a read error. The genes are TRBV20-1 and TRBJ2-7; no clear D. The CDR3 runs 11 residues. CDR1 and CDR2 (germline): DFQATT, SNEGSKA (reference sequence). V was cut by 3 bases and J by 13 bases, with 16 bases left in between. Written as DNA, the CDR3 is TGCAGTGCTAGGGCTGGGTCTAGGCGCTACTTC. Its translation is CSARAGSRRYF.

This clonotype was counted a few times. The genes are TRBV7-9 and TRBJ1-5, with D perhaps matching TRBD1 (6 bases). V lost 7 bases and J 7 bases, leaving 11 bases between the germline ends. Germline V gene lookup returns CDR1 SEHNR and CDR2 FQNEAQ (reference sequence). The CDR3 sequence is 12 residues long. The CDR3 here is CASTTGGQPQHF. Here the CDR3 DNA reads TGTGCCAGCACTACTGGGGGCCAGCCCCAGCATTTT.

The CDR3 spells CASSRGAGSLGTGELFF. The CDR3 bases are TGTGCCAGCAGCCGGGGAGCCGGCTCGTTGGGGACCGGGGAGCTGTTTTTT. V gene TRBV3-1 combines with J gene TRBJ2-2; tentative D call: TRBD2 (5 bases). The CDR3 has 17 residues. Germline V gene data show CDR1 as LGHDT and CDR2 as YNNKEL (reference sequence). The V end lost 4 bases, the J end lost 5 bases, and 20 bases lay between the germline ends.

V gene TRBV28 combines with J gene TRBJ2-1; D remains unclear. CDR1 is MDHEN and CDR2 is SYDVKM in the germline V gene. Trimming cost V 2 bases and J 9 bases, with 11 bases left between them. The CDR3 extends over 13 amino acids. CDR3 in amino acids: CASSLSPRGEQFF. CDR3 coding DNA: TGTGCCAGCAGTTTAAGCCCCCGTGGTGAGCAGTTCTTC.